Described below is a single T cell receptor (beta chain) sequence and its context. These data are taken from a study of glioma-infiltrating T cells after dendritic cell vaccination. Method: immunoSEQ multiplex PCR; TCRdb's copy keeps in-frame clones and lacks some. The repertoire holds about 73,000 clones, with 82% as singletons. Here the sequenced sample was blood, taken before dendritic cell vaccination. The receptor comes from a human donor with glioblastoma.

As DNA, the CDR3 is TGTGCCAGCTCACCGGGCGGGGGTACCAAACGCAATGAGCAGTTCTTC. It specifies CASSPGGGTKRNEQFF. The gene calls are TRBV18 and TRBJ2-1; 7 bases map to TRBD2. The CDR3 sequence is 16 residues long. CDR1 and CDR2 (germline): KGHSH, LQKENI. The ends lost 3 bases at V and 6 bases at J; junction bases unmatched: 11.